The entry below describes one TCR beta chain. The sample comes from a study of blood T cell repertoires in COVID-19. At the level of the study: Acute-phase and convalescent COVID-19 samples originated in the United States, Italy and Spain. T cells, B-cell-depleted T cells, or PBMCs supplied cDNA or gDNA.

The CDR3 length is 14 residues. Between the trimmed V and J ends, which lost 6 bases and 2 bases, there was a span of 12 bases. Germline CDR1 reads LGHDT; CDR2 reads YNNKEL (reference sequence). Authors' processing steps: Counts of nucleated cells, estimated from reference gene primer amplification, were obtained. Repertoires were generated with immunoSEQ multiplex PCR, while TCRdb's copy carries only in-frame clones and drops some. V and J calls plus clone size are reproduced from that table; the DNA served to infer D and trimming. The data contain some 140,000 clones, roughly 81% of them seen just once; the ten biggest clones take up around 13%.

The V gene is TRBV3-1 (or the pseudogene TRBV3-2), the J gene TRBJ2-3; maybe TRBD2 (6 bases). The sequence was obtained from a human donor in a cohort sampled during active COVID-19. Input material: peripheral blood. The CDR3 loop is CASRDRTNTDTQYF. CDR3 coding DNA: TGTGCCAGCAGAGATCGGACTAACACAGATACGCAGTATTTT.